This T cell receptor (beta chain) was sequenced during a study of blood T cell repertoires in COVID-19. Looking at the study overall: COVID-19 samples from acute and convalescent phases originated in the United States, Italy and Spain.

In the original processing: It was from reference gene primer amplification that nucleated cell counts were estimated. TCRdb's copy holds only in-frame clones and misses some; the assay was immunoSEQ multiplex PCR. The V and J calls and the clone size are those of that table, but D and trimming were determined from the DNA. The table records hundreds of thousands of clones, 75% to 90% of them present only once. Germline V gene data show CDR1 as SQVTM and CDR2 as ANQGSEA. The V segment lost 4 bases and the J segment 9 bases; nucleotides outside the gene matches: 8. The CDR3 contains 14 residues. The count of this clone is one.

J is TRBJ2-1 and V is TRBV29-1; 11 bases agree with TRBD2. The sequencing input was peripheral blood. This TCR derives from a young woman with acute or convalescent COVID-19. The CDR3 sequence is CSVVRLAGGGEQFF. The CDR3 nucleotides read TGCAGCGTTGTCAGGCTAGCGGGGGGAGGTGAGCAGTTCTTC.